This T cell receptor beta chain originates from a study of naive and memory T cell subsets. Ligated cDNA underwent four rounds of PCR with nested alpha and beta constant region primers and SP2. For blood and skin samples, reverse transcription used TCR alpha and beta constant primers. Via MiXCR, TCRdb re-called the 5' RACE reads, giving one row per CDR3 protein. The sample includes around 56,000 distinct CDR3 sequences, 6% to 8.5% seen only once; the top ten take approximately 9.7%. This CDR3 is built from 14 residues. Germline V lookup: CDR1 LGHNA, CDR2 YNFKEQ. V gave up 7 bases and J gave up 5 bases; unmatched junction bases: 7. The library had UMIs added by 3' ligation of an oligonucleotide to TCR cDNA. Whole blood, 2 to 2.5 ml, came from adult healthy volunteers. Unsorted total RNA, roughly 1 to 1,100 ng, was DNase treated before reverse transcription. This clonotype was seen only a few times. Its antigen remains unidentified.

Study conclusions and caveats: Potentially, T cell activation and differentiation skew this RNA-based measurement.

The rearrangement joins TRBV4-2 to TRBJ1-2; 10 bases agree with TRBD1. The TCR sequence derives from a female donor in good health. CDR3 in DNA: TGTGCCAGCAACGACAGGGGGCGCGGGTATGGCTACACCTTC. This gives the protein CASNDRGRGYGYTF.